A single sample gave rise to the 27 T cell receptor beta chains below, sequenced in a study of blood T cell repertoires in COVID-19. Measured with immunoSEQ multiplex PCR; TCRdb has only the in-frame clones, and not every one. The table shows 230,000 or so clones, with 80% to 90% occurring only once. Material for sequencing was PBMCs or T cells enriched from blood (not recorded which). These receptors were taken from a woman aged 45 to 65 with acute COVID-19.

The V and J genes are TRBV5-1 and TRBJ2-7; D gene uncertain. The V gene's germline CDR1 is SGHRS and CDR2 YFSETQ. CDR3 size: 12 residues. Trimming cost V 0 bases and J 3 bases, with 4 bases left between them. The CDR3 DNA sequence: TGCGCCAGCAGCTTGGATCTCTACGAGCAGTACTTC. This sequence encodes CASSLDLYEQYF. Using reference TRBV5-1 and TRBJ2-7 for the parts outside the CDR3, the full variable domain is KAGVTQTPRYLIKTRGQQVTLSCSPISGHRSVSWYQQTPGQGLQFLFEYFSETQRNKGNFPGRFSGRQFSNSRSEMNVSTLELGDSALYLCASSLDLYEQYFGPGTRLTVT.

The rearrangement links TRBV28 to TRBJ1-4; D may be TRBD1 (6 bases). The CDR3 has 14 residues. Trimming stripped 4 bases from V and 8 bases from J, with 14 bases between. Germline CDR1 MDHEN, CDR2 SYDVKM. The CDR3 spells CASSSPGVKEKLFF. As DNA, the CDR3 is TGTGCCAGCAGTTCCCCAGGGGTTAAGGAAAAACTGTTTTTT.

The chain uses TRBV27 and TRBJ2-5; 12 bases are a match to TRBD2. Germline assignment: CDR1 MNHEY and CDR2 SMNVEV (reference sequence). The CDR3 has 16 amino acids. J was trimmed by 5 bases and V by 6 bases; bases with no gene match: 10. CDR3: CASSSGLAGRRETQYF. The CDR3 DNA follows: TGTGCCAGCAGCTCCGGACTAGCGGGACGGAGGGAGACCCAGTACTTC.

The rearrangement joins TRBV27 to TRBJ1-3; D is ambiguous. Germline assignment: CDR1 MNHEY and CDR2 SMNVEV (reference sequence). CDR3 length: 15 residues. The V end lost 6 bases, the J end lost 0 bases, and 12 bases lay between the germline ends. The CDR3 is CASRPDGVSGNTIYF. The CDR3 region has the DNA TGTGCCAGCAGACCTGACGGGGTCTCTGGAAACACCATATATTTT.

The rearrangement uses TRBV19 and TRBJ2-2; 9 bases map to TRBD2. V shed 5 bases and J 1 base; nucleotides not matched to a gene: 2. The CDR3 is 15 residues long. Germline assignment: CDR1 LNHDA and CDR2 SQIVND (reference sequence). The CDR3 loop is CASSPTSGNTGELFF. The CDR3 DNA sequence: TGTGCCAGTAGTCCGACTAGCGGGAACACCGGGGAGCTGTTTTTT.

The chain joins TRBV19 to TRBJ1-5, with TRBD1 as a possible D gene (6 bases). Germline CDR1 is LNHDA and CDR2 is SQIVND (reference sequence). The ends were cut back, 3 bases at V and 4 bases at J, with 13 bases in the middle. The CDR3 has 15 amino acids. The CDR3 DNA sequence: TGTGCCAGTAGTATCCGGGGGGCTATGAATCAGCCCCAGCATTTT. Residues: CASSIRGAMNQPQHF.

The J gene is TRBJ2-2, the V gene TRBV18; a weak D match, TRBD1 (7 bases). Germline V gene data show CDR1 as KGHSH and CDR2 as LQKENI. The CDR3 runs 17 residues. Trimming took 5 bases from V and 5 from J, leaving 21 bases between them. The CDR3 coding sequence is TGTGCCAGCTCAGCTAACGACCAGGGGGGACTGACCGGGGAGCTGTTTTTT. Amino acids: CASSANDQGGLTGELFF.

The rearrangement joins TRBV2 to TRBJ1-1; D is ambiguous. Trimming took 8 bases from V and 1 from J, leaving 11 bases between them. Germline assignment: CDR1 SNHLY and CDR2 FYNNEI. The CDR3 runs 13 residues. Here the CDR3 reads CASGRVGNTEAFF. CDR3 bases: TGTGCCAGCGGCCGGGTGGGGAACACTGAAGCTTTCTTT.

The chain uses TRBV5-1 and TRBJ1-1; 7 nucleotides match TRBD1. Germline V CDR1 and CDR2: SGHRS, YFSETQ. V lost 2 bases to trimming and J lost 1 base; unmatched junction nucleotides: 5. The CDR3 has 15 amino acids. CDR3 amino acids: CASSFYRGENTEAFF. CDR3 DNA sequence: TGCGCCAGCAGCTTCTACAGGGGCGAGAACACTGAAGCTTTCTTT.

V and J are TRBV9 and TRBJ2-7; TRBD2 agrees at 7 bases. Germline CDR1 and CDR2: SGDLS and YYNGEE. Trimming at V came to 0 bases and at J to 4 bases, leaving 4 bases not matched to a gene. The CDR3 is made up of 14 amino acids. CDR3 coding DNA: TGTGCCAGCAGCGTAGGGGGGAGGGCGTACGAGCAGTACTTC. Amino acids: CASSVGGRAYEQYF.

The chain employs TRBV6-2 or TRBV6-3 and TRBJ2-7; the match to TRBD1 covers 8 bases. There are 14 residues in the CDR3. From germline, CDR1 is MNHEY and CDR2 SVGEGT. Trimming took 5 bases from V and 7 from J; bases not matched to a gene: 10. CDR3 residues: CASSPGQAIREQYF. The CDR3 region has the DNA TGTGCCAGCAGTCCGGGACAGGCTATTAGGGAGCAGTACTTC.

The chain has TRBV27 and TRBJ2-7; 7 nucleotides line up with TRBD1. Germline V gene lookup returns CDR1 MNHEY and CDR2 SMNVEV (reference sequence). Trimming cost V 2 bases and J 3 bases; bases outside gene matches: 7. The CDR3 covers 15 residues. CDR3 sequence (DNA): TGTGCCAGCAGTTTAATAGGGGGCAGCCGCTACGAGCAGTACTTC. Amino acid sequence: CASSLIGGSRYEQYF.

This chain links TRBV19 with TRBJ2-1; 7 bases line up with TRBD2. Germline V gene sequence: CDR1 LNHDA, CDR2 SQIVND (reference sequence). V lost 3 bases, J lost 2 bases, and 4 bases stayed unmatched. The CDR3 is 15 amino acids. CDR3 coding DNA: TGTGCCAGTAGTATGGGGGGGTGGGCCTACAATGAGCAGTTCTTC. It specifies CASSMGGWAYNEQFF.

The sample holds one count of this clone. The chain recombines TRBV5-8 with TRBJ2-1; TRBD2 aligns across 8 bases. The CDR3 spans 15 residues. CDR1 and CDR2 from the germline V gene are SGHTS and YDEGEE. Trimming cost V 4 bases and J 5 bases; bases outside gene matches: 8. The CDR3 DNA follows: TGTGCCAGCAGCCGCGGGACTAGTGGGGACAATGAGCAGTTCTTC. Amino acid sequence: CASSRGTSGDNEQFF.

This chain connects TRBV7-2 to TRBJ1-6; D unclear. The CDR3 is made up of 16 amino acids. V shed 1 base and J shed 0 bases, with 7 bases lying between them. Germline V gene sequence: CDR1 SGHTA, CDR2 FQGNSA. In DNA form, the CDR3 reads TGTGCCAGCAGCTTAGGGCAAAGCTCCTATAATTCACCCCTCCACTTT. This translates into CASSLGQSSYNSPLHF.

Only one count was recorded for this clone. Written as DNA, the CDR3 is TGTGCCAGCAGCTCGGCCTCGGGGGGCTCGGCCTACAATGAGCAGTTCTTC. Amino acids: CASSSASGGSAYNEQFF. This rearrangement joins TRBV5-4 to TRBJ2-1, with D possibly being TRBD2 (7 bases). The CDR3 loop spans 17 amino acids. CDR1 and CDR2 from the germline V gene are SGHNT and YYREEE (reference sequence). V dropped 3 bases and J dropped 2 bases, with 18 bases sitting between them.

The count of this clone is one. J is TRBJ2-1 and V is TRBV27, with 8 bases fitting TRBD2. The CDR3 loop spans 14 amino acids. Trimming at V came to 0 bases and at J to 7 bases, leaving 2 bases not matched to a gene. Germline CDR1 is MNHEY and CDR2 is SMNVEV (reference sequence). The DNA of the CDR3 is TGTGCCAGCAGTTTATCGAGCGGGAGTAATGAGCAGTTCTTC. Translation: CASSLSSGSNEQFF.

The chain uses TRBV27 and TRBJ1-1, with D perhaps matching TRBD1 (6 bases). Trimming shortened V by 3 bases and J by 5 bases, and 10 bases separated the two germline ends. CDR3 length equals 13 residues. Germline assignment: CDR1 MNHEY and CDR2 SMNVEV (reference sequence). CDR3 nucleotides: TGTGCCAGCAGTTTTACAGGGTTAACTGAAGCTTTCTTT. Translation gives CASSFTGLTEAFF.

The chain links TRBV24-1 to TRBJ2-5; D is possibly TRBD2 (7 bases). Trimming removed 1 base from V and 4 bases from J, with 12 bases in between. CDR1 and CDR2 from the germline V gene are KGHDR and SFDVKD. The length of the CDR3 is 15 residues. CDR3 nucleotides: TGTGCCACCAGTGATTTCGGAGGGGGGGTAGAGACCCAGTACTTC. It yields the protein CATSDFGGGVETQYF.

The chain links TRBV5-1 to TRBJ2-7, with 8 bases lining up with TRBD1. The CDR3 spans 14 residues. The germline V gene has CDR1 SGHRS and CDR2 YFSETQ. Unmatched junction bases numbered 6, after V lost 6 bases and J lost 1 base. The CDR3 nucleotides read TGCGCCAGCACGACAGGGGCACCTTCCTACGAGCAGTACTTC. It specifies CASTTGAPSYEQYF.

J is TRBJ2-1 and V is TRBV4-1; 16 nucleotides match TRBD2. This CDR3 contains 18 residues. CDR1 MGHRA and CDR2 YSYEKL come from the germline V gene. Trimming took 3 bases from V and 2 from J; bases not matched to a gene: 4. CDR3 loop: CASSQGLAGGPAYNEQFF. CDR3 coding DNA: TGCGCCAGCAGCCAGGGACTAGCGGGAGGGCCAGCCTACAATGAGCAGTTCTTC.

V usage is TRBV5-1 and J usage is TRBJ1-4; 7 nucleotides line up with TRBD1. The V gene's germline CDR1 is SGHRS and CDR2 YFSETQ. J lost 2 bases, V lost 6 bases, and 7 bases had no gene match. The CDR3 loop spans 15 amino acids. DNA of the CDR3: TGCGCCAGCACTCTAAGGGGGCATACTAATGAAAAACTGTTTTTT. Its protein product is CASTLRGHTNEKLFF.

V gene TRBV7-2 combines with J gene TRBJ2-1; no reliable D call. The ends were cut back, 4 bases at V and 8 bases at J, with 9 bases in the middle. Per the germline V gene, CDR1 is SGHTA and CDR2 is FQGNSA. The CDR3 runs 12 residues. CDR3 protein: CASSSYSDEQFF. The CDR3 DNA reads TGTGCCAGCAGCTCCTACTCCGATGAGCAGTTCTTC.

V and J are TRBV3-1 (or the pseudogene TRBV3-2) and TRBJ2-5; D unclear. Germline values: CDR1 LGHDT, CDR2 YNNKEL (reference sequence). This CDR3 is built from 14 residues. Trimming cost V 4 bases and J 2 bases, with 11 bases left between them. The CDR3 here is CASSLQSPQETQYF. The DNA for the CDR3 is TGTGCCAGCAGCCTCCAAAGCCCTCAAGAGACCCAGTACTTC.

The chain combines TRBV7-9 with TRBJ2-5; no clear D gene. V lost 1 base and J lost 1, with 4 bases in between. This CDR3 comprises 13 residues. Germline CDR1 and CDR2: SEHNR and FQNEAQ (reference sequence). Here the CDR3 reads CASSLGAQETQYF. For the CDR3, the DNA is TGTGCCAGCAGCTTAGGAGCCCAAGAGACCCAGTACTTC.

The J gene is TRBJ2-7, the V gene TRBV19; TRBD1 matches 7 bases. The V and J ends lost 6 bases and 3 bases, in that order; junction bases with no gene match: 5. Germline assignment: CDR1 LNHDA and CDR2 SQIVND (reference sequence). This CDR3 region has 13 residues. The CDR3 loop is CASSPGQDYEQYF. The CDR3, as DNA: TGTGCCAGTAGCCCAGGACAGGACTACGAGCAGTACTTC.

The chain recombines TRBV15 with TRBJ1-2; D remains unclear. V lost 0 bases, J lost 2 bases, and 7 bases lay in between. The germline CDR1 and CDR2 sequences are LNHNV and YYDKDF (reference sequence). The CDR3 sequence is 14 residues long. This CDR3 is CATSRELTNYGYTF. The DNA of the CDR3 is TGTGCCACCAGCAGAGAATTGACAAACTATGGCTACACCTTC.